The clone carrying this TCR beta chain was seen at least ten times. The record originates from a study of T cells after yellow fever vaccination. The CDR3 loop spans 13 amino acids. CDR1 is SGDLS and CDR2 is YYNGEE in the germline V gene. Trimming took off 0 bases at V and 8 bases at J, with 11 bases between the two ends. One entry per CDR3 protein, called by TCRdb with MiXCR from the 5' RACE reads. The sample holds approximately 250,000 distinct CDR3 sequences, 3.6% seen once. The V and J genes are TRBV9 and TRBJ1-2; D remains ambiguous. This clonotype originated in a man aged 18 to 30 who received the YFV17D yellow fever vaccine. This specimen consisted of PBMCs, obtained 15 days after the yellow fever booster vaccination. CDR3 sequence: CASSVEPRSGYTF. The CDR3 nucleotides are TGTGCCAGCAGCGTAGAGCCCCGAAGCGGCTACACCTTC.